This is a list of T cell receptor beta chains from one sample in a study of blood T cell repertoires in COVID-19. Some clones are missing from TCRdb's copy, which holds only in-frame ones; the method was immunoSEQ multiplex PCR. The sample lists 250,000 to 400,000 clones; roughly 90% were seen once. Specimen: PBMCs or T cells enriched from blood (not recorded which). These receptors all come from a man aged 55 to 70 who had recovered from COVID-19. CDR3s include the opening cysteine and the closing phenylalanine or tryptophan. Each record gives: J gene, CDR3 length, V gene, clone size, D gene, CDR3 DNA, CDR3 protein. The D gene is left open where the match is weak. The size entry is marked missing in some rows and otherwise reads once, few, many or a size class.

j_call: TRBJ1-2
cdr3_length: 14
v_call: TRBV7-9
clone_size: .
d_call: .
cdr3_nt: TGTGCCAGCAGCCTGACAGGAGCTAACTATGGCTACACCTTC
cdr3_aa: CASSLTGANYGYTF

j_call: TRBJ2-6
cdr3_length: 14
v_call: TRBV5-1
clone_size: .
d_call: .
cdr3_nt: TGCGCCAGCAGCCCCCGAGCCGGGGCCAACGTCCTGACTTTC
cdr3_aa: CASSPRAGANVLTF

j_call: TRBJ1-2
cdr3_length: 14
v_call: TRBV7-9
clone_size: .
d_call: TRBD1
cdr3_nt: TGTGCCAGCAGTCCGACAGGGCCCTTCTATGGCTACACCTTC
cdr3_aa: CASSPTGPFYGYTF

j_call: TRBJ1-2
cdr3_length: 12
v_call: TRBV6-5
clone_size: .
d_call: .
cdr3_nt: TGTGCCAGCAGCAGAAAGGGGTATGGCTACACCTTC
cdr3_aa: CASSRKGYGYTF

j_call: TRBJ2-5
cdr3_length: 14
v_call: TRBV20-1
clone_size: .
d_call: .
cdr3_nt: TGCAGTGCTAGTTGGGCAGGGGGGAGAGAGACCCAGTACTTC
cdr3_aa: CSASWAGGRETQYF

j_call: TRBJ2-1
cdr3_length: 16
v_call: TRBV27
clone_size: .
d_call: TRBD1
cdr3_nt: TGTGCCAGCAGTTTTGGCGGGACAGGGGGTGTCGATGAGCAGTTCTTC
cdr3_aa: CASSFGGTGGVDEQFF

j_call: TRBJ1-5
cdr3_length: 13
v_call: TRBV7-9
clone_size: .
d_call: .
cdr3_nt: TGTGCCAGCAGCTTAGGAGGTTCTGAGCCCCAGCATTTT
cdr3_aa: CASSLGGSEPQHF

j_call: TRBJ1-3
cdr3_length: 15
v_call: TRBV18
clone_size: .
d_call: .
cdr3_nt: TGTGCCAGCTCACCACGAACAGTGGCTGGAAACACCATATATTTT
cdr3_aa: CASSPRTVAGNTIYF

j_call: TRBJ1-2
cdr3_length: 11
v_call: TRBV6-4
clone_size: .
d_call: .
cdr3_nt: TGTGCCAGCAGTGGCGGGGGGGGCTACACCTTC
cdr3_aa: CASSGGGGYTF

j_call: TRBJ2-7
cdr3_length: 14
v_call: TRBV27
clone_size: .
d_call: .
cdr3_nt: TGTGCCAGCAGTTTATTTTCGGGAGATTACGAGCAGTACTTC
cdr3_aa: CASSLFSGDYEQYF

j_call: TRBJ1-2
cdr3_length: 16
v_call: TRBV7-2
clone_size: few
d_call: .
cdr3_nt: TGTGCCAGCAGCCCACGCGCGGGGGACTCGAGAATTGGCTACACCTTC
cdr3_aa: CASSPRAGDSRIGYTF

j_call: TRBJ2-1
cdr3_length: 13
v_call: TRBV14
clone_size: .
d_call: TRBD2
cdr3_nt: TGTGCCAGCAGCCAATTTAGCGGGGGTGAGCAGTTCTTC
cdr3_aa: CASSQFSGGEQFF

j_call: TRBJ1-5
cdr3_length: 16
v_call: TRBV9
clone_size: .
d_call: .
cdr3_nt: TGTGCCAGCAGCGTAGGGGATGGGTCAGGGAATCAGCCCCAGCATTTT
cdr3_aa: CASSVGDGSGNQPQHF

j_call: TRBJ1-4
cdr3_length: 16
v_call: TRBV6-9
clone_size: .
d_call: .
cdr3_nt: TGTGCCAGCAGTTGTCCCGGCCTCCACCTAGATGAAAAACTGTTTTTT
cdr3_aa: CASSCPGLHLDEKLFF

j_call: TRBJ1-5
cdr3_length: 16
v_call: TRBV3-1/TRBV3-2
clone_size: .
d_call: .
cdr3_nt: TGTGCCAGCAGCCAAGGAGGCCGAGGGCAAAGTCAGCCCCAGCATTTT
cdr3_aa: CASSQGGRGQSQPQHF

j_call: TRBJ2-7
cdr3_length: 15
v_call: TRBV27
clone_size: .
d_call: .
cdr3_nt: TGTGCCAGCAAGAGGGGAGGGGGGGGCTCCTACGAGCAGTACTTC
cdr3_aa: CASKRGGGGSYEQYF

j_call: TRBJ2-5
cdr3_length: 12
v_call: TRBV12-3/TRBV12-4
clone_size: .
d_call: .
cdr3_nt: TGTGCCAGCAGTGCTAGCAAGGCGACCCAGTACTTC
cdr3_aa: CASSASKATQYF

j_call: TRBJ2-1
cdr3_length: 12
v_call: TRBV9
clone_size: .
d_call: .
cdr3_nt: TGTGCCAGCAGCGGGACTTCCGGAGAGCAGTTCTTC
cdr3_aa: CASSGTSGEQFF

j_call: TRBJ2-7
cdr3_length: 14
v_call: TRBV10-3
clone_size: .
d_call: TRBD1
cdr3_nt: TGTGCCTCCAGCCCCGGGACAGGATCCTACGAGCAGTACTTC
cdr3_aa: CASSPGTGSYEQYF

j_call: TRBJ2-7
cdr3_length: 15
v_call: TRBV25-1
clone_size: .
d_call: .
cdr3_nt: TGTGCCACCACTGAGGAGGGGTCGAGGTCCTACGAGCAGTACTTC
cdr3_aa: CATTEEGSRSYEQYF

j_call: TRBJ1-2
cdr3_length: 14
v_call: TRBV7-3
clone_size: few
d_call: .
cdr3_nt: TGTGCCAGCAGCCCCCAACCGAACTCGGACAGCTACACCTTC
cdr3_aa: CASSPQPNSDSYTF

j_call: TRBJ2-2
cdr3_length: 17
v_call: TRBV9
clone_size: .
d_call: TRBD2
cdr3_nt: TGTGCCAGCAGCGTAGGGACTAGCGGGAGGGCGCACGAGGAGCTGTTTTTT
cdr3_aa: CASSVGTSGRAHEELFF

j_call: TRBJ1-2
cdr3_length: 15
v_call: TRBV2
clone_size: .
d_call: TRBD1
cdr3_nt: TGTGCCAGCAGTGATTCGGGACAGGGTACAGGTGGCTACACCTTC
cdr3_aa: CASSDSGQGTGGYTF

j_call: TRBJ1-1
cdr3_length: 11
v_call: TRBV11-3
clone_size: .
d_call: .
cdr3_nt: TGTGCCAGCCAACGCGCTGGTGAAGCTTTCTTT
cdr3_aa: CASQRAGEAFF

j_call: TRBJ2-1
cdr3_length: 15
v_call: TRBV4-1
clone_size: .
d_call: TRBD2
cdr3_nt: TGCGCCAGCAGTTTGGGACTAGCGGGAGGCAATGAGCAGTTCTTC
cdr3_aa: CASSLGLAGGNEQFF

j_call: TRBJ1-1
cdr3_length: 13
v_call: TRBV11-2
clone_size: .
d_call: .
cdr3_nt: TGTGCCAGCAGCTTCGGGAGTGGCACTGAAGCTTTCTTT
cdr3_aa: CASSFGSGTEAFF

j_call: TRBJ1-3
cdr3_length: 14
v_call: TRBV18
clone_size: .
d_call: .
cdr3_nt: TGTGCCAGCTCGCCCTCGGTCTCTGGAAACACCATATATTTT
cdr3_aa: CASSPSVSGNTIYF

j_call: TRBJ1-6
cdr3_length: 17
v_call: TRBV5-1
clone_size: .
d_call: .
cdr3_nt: TGCGCCAGCAGCTTGGGACTGAACGGAATTTATAATTCACCCCTCCACTTT
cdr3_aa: CASSLGLNGIYNSPLHF

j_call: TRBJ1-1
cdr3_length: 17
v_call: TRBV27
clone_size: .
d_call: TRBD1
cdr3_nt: TGTGCCAGCAGTTTAATGGCTGTCAATACAGGGGGCACTGAAGCTTTCTTT
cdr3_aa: CASSLMAVNTGGTEAFF

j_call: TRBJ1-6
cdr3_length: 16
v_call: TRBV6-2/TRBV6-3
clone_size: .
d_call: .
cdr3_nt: TGTGCCAGCAGACCTGACAGGAGCTCCTATAATTCACCCCTCCACTTT
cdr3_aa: CASRPDRSSYNSPLHF

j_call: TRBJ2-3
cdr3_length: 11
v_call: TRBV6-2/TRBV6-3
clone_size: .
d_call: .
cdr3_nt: TGTGCCAGCAGTCTCTCAGATACGCAGTATTTT
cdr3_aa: CASSLSDTQYF

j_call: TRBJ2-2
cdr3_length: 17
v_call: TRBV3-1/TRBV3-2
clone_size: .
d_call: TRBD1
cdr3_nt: TGTGCCAGCAGCCAAAGGATGACAGGGGTTGATGTCGGGGAGCTGTTTTTT
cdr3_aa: CASSQRMTGVDVGELFF

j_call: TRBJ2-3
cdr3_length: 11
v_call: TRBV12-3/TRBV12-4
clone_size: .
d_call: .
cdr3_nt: TGTGCCAGCCGACTTGTAGATACGCAGTATTTT
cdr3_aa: CASRLVDTQYF

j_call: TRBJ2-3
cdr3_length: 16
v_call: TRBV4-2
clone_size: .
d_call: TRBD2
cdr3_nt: TGTGCCAGCAGCCAAGAACTAGCGGGAATTACAGATACGCAGTATTTT
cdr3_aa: CASSQELAGITDTQYF

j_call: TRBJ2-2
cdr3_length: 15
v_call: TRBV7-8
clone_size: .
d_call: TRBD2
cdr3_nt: TGTGCCAGCAGCCGACTAGCGGGGAGCACCGGGGAGCTGTTTTTT
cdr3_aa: CASSRLAGSTGELFF

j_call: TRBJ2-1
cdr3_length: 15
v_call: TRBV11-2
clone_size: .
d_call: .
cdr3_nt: TGTGCCAGCAGTCGTACAGGGAGCTCCTACAATGAGCAGTTCTTC
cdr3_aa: CASSRTGSSYNEQFF

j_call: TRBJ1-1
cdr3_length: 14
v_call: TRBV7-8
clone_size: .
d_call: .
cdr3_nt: TGTGCCAGCAGCTTAGGAGGCGGGAACACTGAAGCTTTCTTT
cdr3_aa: CASSLGGGNTEAFF

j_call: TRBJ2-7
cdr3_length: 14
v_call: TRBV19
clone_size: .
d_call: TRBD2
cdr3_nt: TGTGCCAGTAGTGCCGGGACTAGCTATTACGAGCAGTACTTC
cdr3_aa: CASSAGTSYYEQYF